This T cell receptor (beta chain) appears in the sequencing data of a study of T cell responses to AZD1222 COVID-19 vaccine. This table comes from immunoSEQ multiplex PCR, and its TCRdb copy is limited to in-frame clones, with some not included. The sample includes roughly 130,000 clones, roughly nine tenths of them seen just once. This CDR3 region has 14 residues. V gave up 1 base and J gave up 4 bases; unmatched junction bases: 2. Germline assignment: CDR1 LGHNT and CDR2 FRNRAP. The material was peripheral blood, obtained on day 0 of AZD1222 vaccination. This rearrangement joins TRBV12-5 to TRBJ1-1; TRBD1 aligns across 8 bases. The TCR was taken from an adult in good health. In nucleotides, the CDR3 is TGTGCTAGTGGTTTGGGTGACAGGGGCACTGAAGCTTTCTTT. Residues: CASGLGDRGTEAFF.